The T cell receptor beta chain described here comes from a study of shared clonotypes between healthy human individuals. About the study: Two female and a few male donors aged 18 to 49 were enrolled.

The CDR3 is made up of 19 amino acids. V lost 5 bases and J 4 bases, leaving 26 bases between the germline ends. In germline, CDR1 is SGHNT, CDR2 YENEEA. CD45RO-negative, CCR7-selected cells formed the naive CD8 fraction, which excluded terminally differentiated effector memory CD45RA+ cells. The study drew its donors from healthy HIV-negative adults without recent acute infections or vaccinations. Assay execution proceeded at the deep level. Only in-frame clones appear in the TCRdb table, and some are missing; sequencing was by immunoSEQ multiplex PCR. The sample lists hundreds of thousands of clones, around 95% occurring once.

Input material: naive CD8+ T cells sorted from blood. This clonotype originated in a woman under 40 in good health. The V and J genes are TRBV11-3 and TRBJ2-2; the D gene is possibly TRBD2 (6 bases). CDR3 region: CASSARLGGGPPTTGELFF. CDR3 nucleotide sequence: TGTGCCAGCAGCGCTCGACTTGGAGGAGGGCCTCCTACCACCGGGGAGCTGTTTTTT.